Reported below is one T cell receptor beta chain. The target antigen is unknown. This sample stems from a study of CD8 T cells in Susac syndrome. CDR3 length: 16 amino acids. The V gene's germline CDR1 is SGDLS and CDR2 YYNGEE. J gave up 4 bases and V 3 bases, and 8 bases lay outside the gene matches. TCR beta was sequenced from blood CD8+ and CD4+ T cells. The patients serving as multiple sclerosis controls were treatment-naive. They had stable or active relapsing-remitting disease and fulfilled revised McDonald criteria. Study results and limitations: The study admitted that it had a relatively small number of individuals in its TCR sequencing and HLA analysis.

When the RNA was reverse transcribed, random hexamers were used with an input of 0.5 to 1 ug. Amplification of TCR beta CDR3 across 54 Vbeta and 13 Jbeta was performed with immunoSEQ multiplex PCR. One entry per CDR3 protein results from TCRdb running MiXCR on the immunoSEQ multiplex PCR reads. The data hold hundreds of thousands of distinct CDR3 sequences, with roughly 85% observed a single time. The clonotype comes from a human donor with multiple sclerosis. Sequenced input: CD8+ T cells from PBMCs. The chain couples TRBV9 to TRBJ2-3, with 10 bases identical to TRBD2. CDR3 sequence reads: CASSAKAGGLADTQYF. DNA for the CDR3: TGTGCCAGCAGCGCCAAAGCGGGAGGGCTAGCAGATACGCAGTATTTT.